This TCR beta chain is from a study of T cell repertoires in cytomegalovirus infection. TCRdb called the reads again in MiXCR, with one record for every CDR3 protein. Seen here are 150,000 or so distinct CDR3 sequences, about a fifth observed once, and the top ten hold 20% to 30%. With respect to this clonotype: The target antigen is unknown.

Germline V gene sequence: CDR1 MNHEY, CDR2 SVGEGT. This CDR3 is built from 14 residues. Losses at the gene ends were 5 bases for V and 3 bases for J; bases not matched to a gene: 4. The chain recombines TRBV6-2 or TRBV6-3 with TRBJ2-5; 9 nucleotides agree with TRBD2. The sample here was CD8+ T cells from cultured PBMCs, taken from culture after CMV antigen stimulation. The sequence was obtained from a human donor in good health (CMV status not recorded). Some clones in this sample may be carry-over from other donors' samples. The CDR3 protein is CASSLSGGEETQYF. The CDR3 DNA follows: TGTGCCAGCAGTCTTAGCGGGGGTGAAGAGACCCAGTACTTC.